These 29 T cell receptor beta chains originate from one sample sequenced in a study of blood T cell repertoires in COVID-19 (dated by TCRdb to 2019 to 2021). The library was built by means of the immunoSEQ multiplex PCR assay. TCRdb's version of the immuneACCESS table is confined to in-frame rearrangements and falls short of the full clone set. An unresolved V gene accounts for under half of the shortfall where checked; the remainder is of unknown origin. This sample holds roughly 50,000 clones; 91% were observed only once. In total, the top ten clones hold about 7.3% of the sample. Sequencing was done on a sample of peripheral blood. These receptors were taken from a woman aged 55-70 years with active or convalescent COVID-19.

This clone was observed once. This chain links TRBV4-1 with TRBJ2-2; D is uncertain. Between the trimmed V and J ends, which lost 1 base and 2 bases, there was a span of 5 bases. Germline V gene sequence: CDR1 MGHRA, CDR2 YSYEKL. The CDR3 extends over 14 amino acids. CDR3 in amino acids: CASSQGSNTGELFF. The CDR3 region has the DNA TGCGCCAGCAGCCAAGGGAGCAACACCGGGGAGCTGTTTTTT.

V gene TRBV5-5 combines with J gene TRBJ1-1, with D perhaps TRBD1 (6 bases). V lost 0 bases and J lost 4, with 13 bases in between. There are 15 residues in the CDR3. Germline CDR1 SGHKS, CDR2 YYEKEE (reference sequence). As DNA, the CDR3 is TGTGCCAGCAGCTTGGTGAGACAGGTGAGCACTGAAGCTTTCTTT. It yields the protein CASSLVRQVSTEAFF. Full variable domain (rest looked up from reference TRBV5-5 and TRBJ1-1): DAGVTQSPTHLIKTRGQQVTLRCSPISGHKSVSWYQQVLGQGPQFIFQYYEKEERGRGNFPDRFSARQFPNYSSELNVNALLLGDSALYLCASSLVRQVSTEAFFGQGTRLTVV.

The chain combines TRBV30 with TRBJ2-1; 8 positions match TRBD2. The CDR3 has 15 residues. Unmatched junction bases numbered 6, after V lost 3 bases and J lost 2 bases. Germline CDR1 GTSNPN, CDR2 SVGIG (reference sequence). In nucleotides, the CDR3 is TGTGCCTGGAGCGACGGCGGGGGGCCCTACAATGAGCAGTTCTTC. Protein sequence: CAWSDGGGPYNEQFF.

This rearrangement joins TRBV7-9 to TRBJ1-2, with TRBD1 matching over 7 bases. The CDR3 spans 13 residues. J lost 4 bases, V lost 4 bases, and 3 bases had no gene match. Germline values: CDR1 SEHNR, CDR2 FQNEAQ (reference sequence). The CDR3 reads CASSSRDSYGYTF. For the CDR3, the DNA is TGTGCCAGCAGCTCCCGGGACAGCTATGGCTACACCTTC.

The chain uses TRBV29-1 and TRBJ2-5; D may be TRBD2 (6 bases). This CDR3 contains 14 residues. V lost 1 base to trimming and J lost 5 bases, with 14 bases between them. The germline V gene has CDR1 SQVTM and CDR2 ANQGSEA. The CDR3 region has the DNA TGCAGCGTTGAAGGGGGGAGGTTTTCCGAGACCCAGTACTTC. Protein: CSVEGGRFSETQYF.

V and J are TRBV18 and TRBJ1-6, with 7 bases that match TRBD1. Looked up from germline, CDR1 is KGHSH and CDR2 is LQKENI. The length of the CDR3 is 15 residues. V lost 5 bases, J lost 10 bases, and 11 bases stayed unmatched. This CDR3 reads CASSSKQGTESPLHF. For the CDR3, the DNA is TGTGCCAGCTCATCAAAACAGGGGACGGAATCACCCCTCCACTTT.

This clone was observed once. This sequence joins TRBV6-5 and TRBJ2-2; 9 bases align to TRBD1. J gave up 6 bases and V 7 bases, and 9 bases lay outside the gene matches. This CDR3 has 15 amino acids. Germline assignment: CDR1 MNHEY and CDR2 SVGAGI. DNA for the CDR3: TGTGCCAGCACAACGGGACAGGGTTCTGCCGGGGAGCTGTTTTTT. Its translation is CASTTGQGSAGELFF.

CDR3 amino acids: CASSYSDTNYGYTF. The CDR3 DNA is TGTGCCAGCAGTTACTCAGACACTAACTATGGCTACACCTTC. The V gene is TRBV6-5, the J gene TRBJ1-2; D is uncertain. The CDR3 runs 14 residues. Germline V gene data show CDR1 as MNHEY and CDR2 as SVGAGI. Trimming cost V 0 bases and J 0 bases, with 5 bases left between them.

Remarks on this clone: At one boundary the junction diverges from the germline segment, which might be a read error. The V call is TRBV7-2, the J call TRBJ1-2, with D perhaps TRBD1 (5 bases). The CDR3 spans 14 residues. Germline CDR1 and CDR2: SGHTA and FQGNSA. The CDR3 nucleotides are TGTGCCAGCAGCTTAGATTTTATTTCGAAGGCGGGGGCCTTC. Protein sequence: CASSLDFISKAGAF.

The chain has TRBV28 and TRBJ2-7, with TRBD2 matching 10 bases. From germline, CDR1 is MDHEN and CDR2 SYDVKM. V shed 7 bases and J 4 bases; nucleotides not matched to a gene: 7. The CDR3 covers 14 residues. This CDR3 is CASTPGTSEYEQYF. The CDR3 DNA reads TGTGCCAGCACCCCGGGGACTAGCGAATACGAGCAGTACTTC.

The chain uses TRBV11-3 and TRBJ2-3, with D perhaps matching TRBD1 (5 bases). CDR1 and CDR2 (germline): SGHNT, YENEEA. This CDR3 is 14 amino acids long. Trimming took off 4 bases at V and 6 bases at J, with 14 bases between the two ends. Here the CDR3 DNA reads TGTGCCAGCAGCTATCTAGGGGTTGACGATACGCAGTATTTT. Residues: CASSYLGVDDTQYF.

V and J are TRBV19 and TRBJ1-6; the match to TRBD1 covers 8 bases. Germline V gene lookup returns CDR1 LNHDA and CDR2 SQIVND (reference sequence). This CDR3 region has 15 residues. V lost 3 bases to trimming and J lost 9 bases; unmatched junction nucleotides: 7. For the CDR3, the DNA is TGTGCCAGTAGTATGGGGGTCGGGACAGGTTCACCCCTCCACTTT. Its translation is CASSMGVGTGSPLHF.

V is TRBV3-1 (or the pseudogene TRBV3-2) and J is TRBJ2-3; 11 bases align to TRBD2. The V gene's germline CDR1 is LGHDT and CDR2 YNNKEL (reference sequence). With 3 bases clipped from V and 4 bases from J, the junction kept 12 bases outside the gene matches. There are 18 residues in the CDR3. The CDR3 loop reads CASSHGERSGRGPDTQYF. The CDR3 nucleotides are TGTGCCAGCAGCCATGGAGAGCGTAGCGGGAGGGGTCCAGATACGCAGTATTTT.

The chain uses TRBV6-5 and TRBJ2-2; tentatively, D is TRBD1 (5 bases). This CDR3 contains 15 residues. V was trimmed by 5 bases and J by 6 bases, leaving 16 bases between them. Germline CDR1 reads MNHEY; CDR2 reads SVGAGI. CDR3: CASSPLAGYAGELFF. The CDR3 DNA reads as TGTGCCAGCAGTCCTTTGGCAGGGTATGCCGGGGAGCTGTTTTTT.

This clone was seen only once. This chain links TRBV28 with TRBJ2-3, with TRBD2 matching 8 bases. CDR1 and CDR2 from the germline V gene are MDHEN and SYDVKM. The CDR3 consists of 16 residues. J lost 2 bases, V lost 2 bases, and 6 bases had no gene match. CDR3 residues: CASSLRVAGLTDTQYF. As DNA, the CDR3 is TGTGCCAGCAGTTTAAGAGTAGCGGGACTCACAGATACGCAGTATTTT.

The chain recombines TRBV5-4 with TRBJ1-5; the D is unclear. The CDR3 is 14 residues long. V shed 1 base and J shed 9 bases, with 14 bases lying between them. CDR1 is SGHNT and CDR2 is YYREEE in the germline V gene (reference sequence). In DNA, the CDR3 is TGTGCCAGCAGCTTGCGCCAGGTGGGTGGGCCCCAGCATTTT. Its translation is CASSLRQVGGPQHF.

CDR3 loop: CAISESGDSFYGYTF. The DNA of the CDR3 is TGTGCCATCAGTGAGTCTGGGGACAGTTTCTATGGCTACACCTTC. The chain recombines TRBV10-3 with TRBJ1-2, with 7 bases aligning to TRBD1. The CDR3 has 15 residues. Germline-derived CDR1 and CDR2 are ENHRY and SYGVKD. The trim removed 0 bases at V and 4 bases at J, leaving 5 bases unmatched.

The V and J genes are TRBV3-1 (or the pseudogene TRBV3-2) and TRBJ1-5, with D hard to call. V lost 0 bases to trimming and J lost 6 bases, with 12 bases between them. Germline lookup yields CDR1 LGHDT and CDR2 YNNKEL (reference sequence). The CDR3 is made up of 15 amino acids. CDR3 DNA sequence: TGTGCCAGCAGCCAAGATAACCGGGAAACTCAGCCCCAGCATTTT. It encodes CASSQDNRETQPQHF.

This clone showed up just a few times. The genes are TRBV13 and TRBJ1-4; 8 bases align to TRBD1. CDR3 length: 14 amino acids. Germline-derived CDR1 and CDR2 are PRHDT and FYEKMQ (reference sequence). V shed 5 bases and J 8 bases; nucleotides not matched to a gene: 7. The CDR3 loop is CASSRTGKEEKLFF. In DNA, the CDR3 is TGTGCCAGCAGCCGGACAGGGAAGGAAGAAAAACTGTTTTTT.

The rearrangement joins TRBV19 to TRBJ1-5; D gene unclear. CDR1 is LNHDA, CDR2 SQIVND, per germline (reference sequence). With 10 bases removed from V and 4 bases from J, the gap between germline ends came to 11 bases. The CDR3 has 12 amino acids. CDR3 bases: TGTGCCACCGCAGTTGTAAATCAGCCCCAGCATTTT. Translation: CATAVVNQPQHF.

The V call is TRBV5-1, the J call TRBJ1-3; the D gene is possibly TRBD1 (6 bases). Trimming pared 1 base from V and 1 base from J, leaving 6 bases between. There are 14 residues in the CDR3. The V gene's germline CDR1 is SGHRS and CDR2 YFSETQ. The CDR3, as DNA: TGCGCCAGCAGCTTGACAGGGTCTGGAAACACCATATATTTT. This codes for CASSLTGSGNTIYF.

The rearrangement joins TRBV28 to TRBJ1-2; 8 nucleotides line up with TRBD1. The length of the CDR3 is 14 residues. Germline V CDR1 and CDR2: MDHEN, SYDVKM. V lost 6 bases and J lost 5; bases outside the gene matches: 8. CDR3 nucleotide sequence: TGTGCCAGCAGCGAGACAGGGGCAAATTATGGCTACACCTTC. Protein: CASSETGANYGYTF.

The chain joins TRBV5-4 to TRBJ1-1, with D unclear. In germline, CDR1 is SGHNT, CDR2 YYREEE (reference sequence). The V end lost 1 base, the J end lost 1 base, and 5 bases lay between the germline ends. The length of the CDR3 is 13 residues. The CDR3 is CASSLPGNTEAFF. The CDR3 region has the DNA TGTGCCAGCAGCTTGCCGGGGAACACTGAAGCTTTCTTT.

This clone was picked up one time. The chain is built from TRBV29-1 and TRBJ1-4; D uncertain. The V end lost 4 bases, the J end lost 8 bases, and 14 bases lay between the germline ends. Germline CDR1 reads SQVTM; CDR2 reads ANQGSEA. The CDR3 has 13 residues. In DNA form, the CDR3 reads TGCAGCGTTGGTTCAGGAGGAAACGAAAAACTGTTTTTT. It yields the protein CSVGSGGNEKLFF.

The chain has TRBV2 and TRBJ1-2; 9 bases match TRBD1. The CDR3 contains 14 residues. V lost 6 bases to trimming and J lost 6 bases; unmatched junction nucleotides: 8. CDR1 is SNHLY, CDR2 FYNNEI, per germline. The CDR3 DNA is TGTGCCAGCAGGGGGACAGGGTTGGTAAATGGCTACACCTTC. Translated: CASRGTGLVNGYTF.

This rearrangement joins TRBV7-2 to TRBJ1-1; perhaps TRBD1 as D (5 bases). Between the trimmed V and J ends, which lost 3 bases and 3 bases, there was a span of 11 bases. This CDR3 contains 14 residues. Germline lookup yields CDR1 SGHTA and CDR2 FQGNSA. The CDR3: CASSLGGAHTEAFF. The CDR3 DNA sequence: TGTGCCAGCAGCTTGGGAGGGGCGCACACTGAAGCTTTCTTT.

This chain uses TRBV5-1 with TRBJ2-1; tentative D call: TRBD1 (6 bases). The germline V gene has CDR1 SGHRS and CDR2 YFSETQ. The CDR3 loop spans 16 amino acids. V was clipped by 0 bases and J by 0 bases, with 10 bases between them. Here the CDR3 reads CASSLAGHSSYNEQFF. The CDR3 DNA sequence: TGCGCCAGCAGCTTGGCGGGACATAGCTCCTACAATGAGCAGTTCTTC.

The chain joins TRBV5-4 to TRBJ2-5, with TRBD2 identical over 11 bases. CDR1 and CDR2 (germline): SGHNT, YYREEE (reference sequence). The CDR3 has 16 amino acids. With 4 bases clipped from V and 4 bases from J, the junction kept 9 bases outside the gene matches. The chain's CDR3 is CASSGLLAGEGETQYF. The CDR3 DNA follows: TGTGCCAGCAGCGGGCTACTAGCGGGGGAGGGAGAGACCCAGTACTTC.

CDR3 nucleotide sequence: TGTGCCAGCAGCCAAGGGGGGGTTAGCACAGATACGCAGTATTTT. Amino acid sequence: CASSQGGVSTDTQYF. This chain links TRBV3-1 (or the pseudogene TRBV3-2) with TRBJ2-3; tentatively, D is TRBD2 (6 bases). This CDR3 region has 15 residues. CDR1 is LGHDT, CDR2 YNNKEL, per germline (reference sequence). V lost 1 base and J 0 bases, leaving 8 bases between the germline ends.